The clone carrying this T cell receptor (beta chain) appeared a few times. These data are taken from a study of blood T cells in healthy people across ages. CDR3 length: 12 residues. CDR1 MNHEY and CDR2 SMNVEV come from the germline V gene (reference sequence). V shed 5 bases and J shed 7 bases, with 11 bases lying between them. Extracted total RNA amounted to at least 6 micrograms for each sample. Then a second PCR, running about 7 to 11 cycles, was carried out with a sample-barcoded 5' primer and a J-beta primer mix. Template switching added a 12-random-nucleotide identifier to every cDNA molecule. From each sample, at least 3 million paired-end reads containing CDR3 were obtained. TCRdb used MiXCR to reprocess the 5' RACE reads, holding one entry per CDR3 protein. The repertoire includes around 1,600,000 distinct CDR3 sequences, 35% to 45% of them detected once, and 4% sits in the top ten.

The TCR was taken from a woman aged 18-29 years in good health. The sample comprised blood. This chain joins TRBV27 and TRBJ2-5, with TRBD1 as a possible D gene (5 bases). CDR3 sequence: CASSAGSGTQYF. The CDR3 DNA reads TGTGCCAGCAGTGCAGGGTCGGGGACCCAGTACTTC.